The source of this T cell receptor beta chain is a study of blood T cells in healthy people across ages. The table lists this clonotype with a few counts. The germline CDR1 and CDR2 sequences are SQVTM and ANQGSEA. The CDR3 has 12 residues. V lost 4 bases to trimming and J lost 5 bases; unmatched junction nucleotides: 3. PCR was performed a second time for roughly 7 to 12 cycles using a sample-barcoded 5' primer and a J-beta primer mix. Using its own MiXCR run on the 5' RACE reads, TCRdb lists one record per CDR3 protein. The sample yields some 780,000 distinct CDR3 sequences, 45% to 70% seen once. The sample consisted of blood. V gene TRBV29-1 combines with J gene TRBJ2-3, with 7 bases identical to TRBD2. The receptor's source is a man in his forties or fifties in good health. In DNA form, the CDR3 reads TGCAGCGTTGGGCGGGAGATAGATACGCAGTATTTT. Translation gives CSVGREIDTQYF.